This is a list of T cell receptor beta chains from one sample in a study of cytomegalovirus exposure and HLA in healthy donors. Repertoires were generated with immunoSEQ multiplex PCR, while TCRdb's copy carries only in-frame clones and drops some. The sample holds 180,000 or so clones; 70% to 85% are singletons and the top ten take 0.098%. The source material was PBMCs. These receptors all stem from a boy aged 2 to 10 in good health and CMV-seronegative. The CDR3 runs from the conserved cysteine through the conserved F or W. A D gene is named only where the DNA matches it firmly. Not every row has a clone size; where given, it reads once, few, many or a size class.

V	size	J	D	DNA	CDR3
TRBV15	NA	TRBJ2-6	NA	TGTGCCACCAGCAGAGGACCAGGGTTGGGCTCTGGGGCCAACGTCCTGACTTTC	CATSRGPGLGSGANVLTF
TRBV6-1	few	TRBJ2-7	TRBD1	TGTGCCAGCATTTTTGCCGGGACAGGATCCTACGAGCAGTACTTC	CASIFAGTGSYEQYF
TRBV7-9	once	TRBJ2-6	TRBD1	TGTGCCAGCAGCGCCCGGGACAGGGTCAAGAGCTCTGGGGCCAACGTCCTGACTTTC	CASSARDRVKSSGANVLTF
TRBV6-5	NA	TRBJ1-1	NA	TGTGCCAGCAGTTCCCAGGGCCGGAACACTGAAGCTTTCTTT	CASSSQGRNTEAFF
TRBV5-1	NA	TRBJ2-3	TRBD2	TGCGCCAGCAGCTGGAACTCGGGAGGCCTAGACACGCAGTATTTT	CASSWNSGGLDTQYF
TRBV19	NA	TRBJ2-3	NA	TGTGCCAGTAGTAGAGGACGGGCGGGCATTAGCACAGATACGCAGTATTTT	CASSRGRAGISTDTQYF
TRBV9	once	TRBJ2-3	TRBD2	TGTGCCAGCAGCGCTCTAGCGGGCCCTAGCACAGATACGCAGTATTTT	CASSALAGPSTDTQYF
TRBV5-6	NA	TRBJ2-3	NA	TGTGCCAGCAGCTTGATCTCAGATACGCAGTATTTT	CASSLISDTQYF
TRBV6-1	NA	TRBJ2-4	TRBD1	TGTGCCAGCAGTATACAGGGGTTGGGGGAGTACTTC	CASSIQGLGEYF
TRBV5-6	NA	TRBJ1-1	NA	TGTGCCAGCAGCTTGGGGCCTGAAGCTTTCTTT	CASSLGPEAFF